This T cell receptor (beta chain) originates from a study of human T cells and chemical hapten exposure. General study results and limits: With DPC sensitization, TCRs exceeding 1 in 1000 frequency showed no change.

This clonotype was seen many times. Its antigen is still unknown. Unfractionated whole blood was the source of the extracted total RNA. The study used a library that attached unique molecular identifiers to individual cDNA molecules. TCRdb re-called the 5' RACE reads through MiXCR, storing one row per CDR3 protein. This sample carries approximately 81,000 distinct CDR3 sequences, 7.7% of them seen once, and the ten largest clones take under 2.5%. The CDR3 has 15 amino acids. Unmatched junction bases numbered 5, after V lost 4 bases and J lost 4 bases. CDR1 and CDR2 (germline): SGHRS, YFSETQ. The rearrangement links TRBV5-1 to TRBJ2-7, with 13 bases aligning to TRBD2. This TCR derives from a male donor in good health. CDR3 in DNA: TGCGCCAGCAGCCGGACTAGCGGGGGTCGGTACGAGCAGTACTTC. Translated, it gives CASSRTSGGRYEQYF. Complete variable domain (other parts from reference TRBV5-1 and TRBJ2-7): KAGVTQTPRYLIKTRGQQVTLSCSPISGHRSVSWYQQTPGQGLQFLFEYFSETQRNKGNFPGRFSGRQFSNSRSEMNVSTLELGDSALYLCASSRTSGGRYEQYFGPGTRLTVT.